Presented here are 8 T cell receptor beta chains from one specimen sequenced in a study of blood T cell repertoires in COVID-19. Clones were read by immunoSEQ multiplex PCR, and TCRdb kept only the in-frame ones, dropping some. The sample contains about 220,000 clones, 84% of which appear only once. Sequencing used peripheral blood. The receptors shown here come from a man aged 25 to 45 with active or convalescent COVID-19.

The rearrangement links TRBV24-1 to TRBJ2-1, with 14 bases aligning to TRBD2. The CDR3 contains 17 residues. Germline-derived CDR1 and CDR2 are KGHDR and SFDVKD. V was pared by 5 bases and J by 0 bases, with 2 bases of the junction left unmatched. The CDR3 coding sequence is TGTGCCACCAGTGGACTAGCGGGAGGGAGCTCCTACAATGAGCAGTTCTTC. Its protein is CATSGLAGGSSYNEQFF.

In its sample, this clone was seen once. V and J are TRBV7-3 and TRBJ2-3; 7 nucleotides agree with TRBD2. With V trimmed by 3 bases and J by 1 base, 4 bases remained unmatched. CDR3 length: 15 amino acids. Germline lookup yields CDR1 SGHTA and CDR2 FQGTGA. CDR3 sequence (DNA): TGTGCCAGCAGCTTGAGGCTAGCGGGCACAGATACGCAGTATTTT. As protein: CASSLRLAGTDTQYF.

The chain joins TRBV28 to TRBJ1-3; TRBD1 matches at 7 bases. CDR3 length equals 15 residues. The germline gives CDR1 MDHEN, CDR2 SYDVKM. The J segment lost 2 bases and the V segment lost 7 bases, leaving 8 bases of the junction unmatched. As DNA, the CDR3 is TGTGCCAGCATCATCAACAGGGGAGCTGGAAACACCATATATTTT. Translation gives CASIINRGAGNTIYF.

This clone was recorded once. The chain recombines TRBV30 with TRBJ2-2; 8 bases map to TRBD2. The CDR3 runs 14 residues. CDR1 is GTSNPN and CDR2 is SVGIG in the germline V gene (reference sequence). Trimming removed 4 bases from V and 4 bases from J; junction bases left unmatched: 5. CDR3 region: CAWTGLGTTGELFF. In DNA, the CDR3 is TGTGCCTGGACGGGACTAGGGACCACCGGGGAGCTGTTTTTT.

This sequence joins TRBV7-8 and TRBJ2-7; the D is unclear. Germline V gives CDR1 SGHVS, CDR2 FQNEAQ. The V end lost 5 bases, the J end lost 1 base, and 9 bases lay between the germline ends. The CDR3 is made up of 13 amino acids. CDR3 region: CASSPGFSYEQYF. The CDR3 DNA sequence: TGTGCCAGCAGCCCCGGGTTTTCCTACGAGCAGTACTTC.

V usage is TRBV28 and J usage is TRBJ1-4; D is undetermined. The CDR3 has 13 amino acids. The V end was cut by 3 bases, the J end by 8 bases, with 10 bases between. CDR1 and CDR2 from the germline V gene are MDHEN and SYDVKM. For the CDR3, the DNA is TGTGCCAGCAGTTTGGCGCGGGAAGAAAAACTGTTTTTT. Translation gives CASSLAREEKLFF.

The rearrangement joins TRBV7-8 to TRBJ1-2, with TRBD1 identical over 10 bases. V lost 5 bases, J lost 0 bases, and 9 bases stayed unmatched. Germline V gives CDR1 SGHVS, CDR2 FQNEAQ. The CDR3 is 17 amino acids. In DNA form, the CDR3 reads TGTGCCAGCAGCCCGACCGACAGGGGGCCTACTAACTATGGCTACACCTTC. Translated, it gives CASSPTDRGPTNYGYTF.

A word on this clone: This specimen includes other DNA sequences encoding the same CDR3. The genes are TRBV14 and TRBJ1-1, with D unresolved. The CDR3 totals 14 residues. Trimming took off 2 bases at V and 0 bases at J, with 7 bases between the two ends. Per germline, CDR1 SGHDN and CDR2 FVKESK. Written as DNA, the CDR3 is TGTGCCAGCAGCCAACCAGGAATGAACACTGAAGCTTTCTTT. Translated: CASSQPGMNTEAFF.